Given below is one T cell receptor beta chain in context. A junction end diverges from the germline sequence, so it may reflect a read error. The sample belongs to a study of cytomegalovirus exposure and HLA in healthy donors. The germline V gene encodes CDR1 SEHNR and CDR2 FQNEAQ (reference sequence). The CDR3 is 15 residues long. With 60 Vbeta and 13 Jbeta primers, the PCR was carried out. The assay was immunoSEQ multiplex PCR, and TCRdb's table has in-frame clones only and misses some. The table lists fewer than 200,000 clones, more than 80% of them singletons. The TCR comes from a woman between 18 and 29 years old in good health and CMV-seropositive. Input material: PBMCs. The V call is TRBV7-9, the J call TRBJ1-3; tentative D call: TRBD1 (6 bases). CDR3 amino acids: CSSSSQGSYGNTIYF. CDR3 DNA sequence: TGTTCCAGCAGCTCACAGGGTTCGTATGGAAACACCATATATTTT. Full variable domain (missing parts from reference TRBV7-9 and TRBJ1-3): DTGVSQNPRHKITKRGQNVTFRCDPISEHNRLYWYRQTLGQGPEFLTYFQNEAQLEKSRLLSDRFSAERPKGSFSTLEIQRTEQGDSAMYLCSSSSQGSYGNTIYFGEGSWLTVV.